The clone carrying this T cell receptor beta chain was found a few times. The antigen is not known. The source material, RNA transcripts, was used to amplify TCR beta CDR3 regions. A first-round RT-PCR of the TCR CDR3 used the HTBI primer set. TCRdb reanalysed the multiplex PCR reads using MiXCR and keeps one entry per CDR3 protein. This table has some 770,000 distinct CDR3 sequences, over 15% appearing once. The data were taken from a study of T cells in Graves' hyperthyroidism and ophthalmopathy. General observations from the study: Within blood appeared most thyroid clonotypes that had expanded above 0.001.

Graves' hyperthyroidism was deemed stable given no ophthalmopathy progression within 18 months. Recently diagnosed hyperthyroidism of less than 2 months' duration affected patients aged 18 to 65. CDR3 size: 13 residues. Germline-derived CDR1 and CDR2 are SGHTA and FQGTGA. V gave up 8 bases and J gave up 1 base, with 11 bases separating them. V is TRBV7-3 and J is TRBJ1-2; D is unresolved. The sequence came from a man between 18 and 35 years old with Graves' hyperthyroidism. The sequencing sample was made of blood. DNA of the CDR3: TGTGCCAGCGCCCTCGACCTTAACTATGGCTACACCTTC. Its protein is CASALDLNYGYTF. The full variable domain, rest sourced from reference TRBV7-3 and TRBJ1-2, is GAGVSQTPSNKVTEKGKYVELRCDPISGHTALYWYRQSLGQGPEFLIYFQGTGAADDSGLPNDRFFAVRPEGSVSTLKIQRTERGDSAVYLCASALDLNYGYTFGSGTRLTVV.